A selection of T cell receptor beta chains follows, all from one sample in a study of T cells in Graves' hyperthyroidism and ophthalmopathy. TCRdb re-called the multiplex PCR reads through MiXCR, storing one row per CDR3 protein. The table includes 650,000 to 700,000 distinct CDR3 sequences, 15% to 20% detected once. Specimen: blood. The receptors come from a man aged 50 to 59 with Graves' hyperthyroidism. CDR3s include the opening cysteine and the closing phenylalanine or tryptophan. The D gene is left open where the match is weak. Some rows have no size entry. The others give once, few or many, or a class for an expanded clone.

TRBV19	TRBJ2-7	TRBD1	-	CASRLSGQGLDEQYF	TGTGCCAGTCGGCTATCGGGACAGGGTCTAGACGAGCAGTACTTC
TRBV15	TRBJ2-3	-	few	CATSNLAASTDTQYF	TGTGCCACCAGCAACCTAGCTGCTAGCACAGATACGCAGTATTTT
TRBV7-2	TRBJ2-7	-	many	CASSLGAGAYEQYF	TGTGCCAGCAGCTTAGGGGCGGGTGCCTACGAGCAGTACTTC
TRBV27	TRBJ2-1	TRBD2	-	CASSLLTSGNEQFF	TGTGCCAGCAGTTTATTGACTAGCGGGAATGAGCAGTTCTTC
TRBV29-1	TRBJ1-4	-	-	CSVEGTKSNEKLFF	TGCAGCGTTGAGGGCACAAAGAGTAATGAAAAACTGTTTTTT
TRBV29-1	TRBJ2-5	TRBD2	-	CSVDLSGALGTKYF	TGCAGCGTTGATCTTAGCGGGGCTCTCGGGACCAAGTACTTC
TRBV30	TRBJ2-7	-	many	CAWSSFSEQYF	TGTGCCTGGAGTTCGTTTTCCGAGCAGTACTTC
TRBV30	TRBJ1-3	-	many	CSADRAGNTIYF	TGTTCCGCGGACAGAGCTGGAAACACCATATATTTT
TRBV20-1	TRBJ2-1	TRBD2	-	CSAEPLPGTRVGYEQFF	TGCAGTGCTGAGCCCCTCCCCGGGACTAGGGTGGGTTATGAGCAGTTCTTC
TRBV20-1	TRBJ2-7	-	many	CSANIAIGEYEQYF	TGCAGTGCTAACATAGCAATCGGTGAATACGAGCAGTACTTC
TRBV10-3	TRBJ2-2	TRBD2	many	CAIKGSRTSGTGELFF	TGTGCCATCAAAGGGAGCCGGACTAGCGGAACCGGGGAGCTGTTTTTT
TRBV7-8	TRBJ2-7	-	-	CASSLPGLDEQYF	TGTGCCAGCAGCTTACCAGGGTTAGACGAGCAGTACTTC
TRBV2	TRBJ2-7	-	many	CASNSGRNYEQYF	TGTGCCAGCAACTCGGGACGGAACTACGAGCAGTACTTC
TRBV3-1	TRBJ2-3	TRBD1	-	CASSQDLRTGYTDTKYF	TGTGCCAGCAGCCAAGATCTTAGGACAGGGTACACAGATACGAAGTATTTT
TRBV12-3/TRBV12-4	TRBJ2-2	TRBD2	-	CASSLRVLLAGPNTGELFF	TGTGCCAGCAGTTTAAGGGTTTTACTAGCGGGACCTAACACCGGGGAGCTGTTTTTT
TRBV11-2	TRBJ2-1	TRBD2	many	CASSPWTSGKDEQFF	TGTGCCAGCAGCCCATGGACTAGCGGAAAAGATGAGCAGTTCTTC
TRBV2	TRBJ2-7	TRBD2	few	CASRRRASGTYYEQYF	TGTGCCAGCAGGAGGCGGGCTAGCGGAACTTACTACGAGCAGTACTTC
TRBV7-4	TRBJ2-1	TRBD2	-	CASSLVDSGFGTNEQFF	TGTGCCAGCAGCTTAGTGGATAGCGGGTTCGGAACCAATGAGCAGTTCTTC
TRBV7-3	TRBJ2-6	-	-	CASSLDYGPQGVLTF	TGTGCCAGCAGCTTAGATTACGGGCCCCAGGGGGTCCTGACTTTC
TRBV28	TRBJ2-5	-	many	CASSLLESGETQYF	TGTGCCAGCAGTTTGTTGGAGAGTGGGGAGACCCAGTACTTC
TRBV7-2	TRBJ1-2	-	many	CASSLAGYYGYTF	TGTGCCAGCAGTTTAGCAGGGTACTATGGCTACACCTTC
TRBV30	TRBJ2-5	-	many	CAWTKWQGQTQYF	TGTGCCTGGACAAAGTGGCAGGGTCAGACCCAGTACTTC
TRBV6-1	TRBJ2-2	TRBD2	few	CASSGKNGLANTGELFF	TGTGCCAGCAGTGGTAAAAACGGACTAGCGAACACCGGGGAGCTGTTTTTT
TRBV20-1	TRBJ2-7	-	many	CSARPRWSAQESSYEQYF	TGCAGTGCTAGACCTCGGTGGTCCGCACAGGAGAGCTCCTACGAGCAGTACTTC
TRBV2	TRBJ1-6	-	-	CASSDQVAPLHF	TGTGCCAGCAGTGATCAGGTTGCGCCCCTCCACTTT
TRBV20-1	TRBJ1-5	TRBD1	-	CSARGPPPGQGPNQPQHF	TGCAGTGCTAGAGGCCCTCCCCCCGGACAGGGGCCTAATCAGCCCCAGCATTTT
TRBV30	TRBJ2-2	-	few	CAWSVLGGMNTGELFF	TGTGCCTGGAGTGTACTGGGCGGGATGAACACCGGGGAGCTGTTTTTT
TRBV13	TRBJ2-1	TRBD2	-	CASSLLAGEKQFF	TGTGCCAGCAGCCTCCTAGCGGGAGAGAAGCAGTTCTTC
TRBV7-8	TRBJ2-7	-	-	CASSSSGLEQYF	TGTGCCAGCAGCAGCTCAGGTCTCGAGCAGTACTTC
TRBV12-3/TRBV12-4	TRBJ2-1	-	-	CASNLAEGPPREQFF	TGTGCCAGCAATTTAGCTGAAGGGCCTCCGCGAGAGCAGTTCTTC
TRBV12-3/TRBV12-4	TRBJ1-1	-	many	CASSYMNTEAFF	TGTGCCAGCAGTTACATGAACACTGAAGCTTTCTTT
TRBV28	TRBJ2-1	TRBD2	-	CASLASGKHNEQFF	TGTGCCAGCTTGGCCAGCGGGAAACACAATGAGCAGTTCTTC
TRBV20-1	TRBJ2-5	-	-	CSARWTLQETQYF	TGCAGTGCTAGATGGACGCTACAAGAGACCCAGTACTTC
TRBV11-3	TRBJ2-2	TRBD2	few	CASSQREDTGELFF	TGTGCCAGCAGCCAGCGGGAGGACACCGGGGAGCTGTTTTTT
TRBV6-1	TRBJ1-4	-	-	CATGQSTTNEKLFF	TGTGCCACAGGACAGTCAACTACTAATGAAAAACTGTTTTTT
TRBV12-3/TRBV12-4	TRBJ2-7	TRBD1	few	CASSLARTGHMDEQYF	TGTGCCAGCAGTTTGGCTCGGACAGGTCATATGGACGAGCAGTACTTC
TRBV9	TRBJ1-2	-	few	CASSEGPDSSGYTF	TGTGCCAGCAGCGAGGGACCCGATTCGTCGGGCTACACCTTC
TRBV28	TRBJ2-1	TRBD2	many	CASSLGGVSYNEQFF	TGTGCCAGCAGTTTAGGGGGGGTGTCCTACAATGAGCAGTTCTTC
TRBV29-1	TRBJ2-7	-	-	CSVARRLSYEQYF	TGCAGCGTTGCGCGCCGGCTCTCCTACGAGCAGTACTTC
TRBV19	TRBJ2-1	-	-	CASRSARHNEQFF	TGTGCCAGTAGATCGGCAAGACACAATGAGCAGTTCTTC
TRBV19	TRBJ1-5	-	-	CASSSAGSQRNQPQHF	TGTGCCAGTAGTAGTGCGGGATCGCAGAGAAATCAGCCCCAGCATTTT
TRBV29-1	TRBJ1-1	TRBD1	many	CSVEGTGGRTEAFF	TGCAGCGTTGAGGGGACAGGGGGTAGGACTGAAGCTTTCTTT
TRBV28	TRBJ1-3	-	many	CASSLQRNTIYF	TGTGCCAGCAGTCTCCAGAGAAACACCATATATTTT
TRBV7-3	TRBJ2-1	-	-	CASSLTSDNEQFF	TGTGCCAGCAGCTTAACCTCGGACAATGAGCAGTTCTTC
TRBV19	TRBJ1-5	-	many	CASSIFWQGANQPQHF	TGTGCCAGTAGTATTTTTTGGCAGGGCGCGAATCAGCCCCAGCATTTT
TRBV7-2	TRBJ1-5	-	many	CASSSWQDFGGNQPQHF	TGTGCCAGCAGCTCGTGGCAGGACTTTGGTGGCAATCAGCCCCAGCATTTT
TRBV14	TRBJ2-2	-	few	CASSQDSYRWSTGELFF	TGTGCCAGCAGCCAAGATTCGTACAGATGGAGCACCGGGGAGCTGTTTTTT
TRBV9	TRBJ1-1	-	few	CASSVEGRPNTEAFF	TGTGCCAGCAGCGTAGAAGGCAGACCGAACACTGAAGCTTTCTTT
TRBV7-3	TRBJ2-1	-	many	CASSFQEGPLSNEQFF	TGTGCCAGCAGCTTTCAGGAGGGCCCGCTTTCCAATGAGCAGTTCTTC
TRBV24-1	TRBJ1-5	-	many	CATSEGESNQPQHF	TGTGCCACCAGTGAGGGGGAGAGCAATCAGCCCCAGCATTTT
TRBV27	TRBJ2-3	TRBD1	many	CASRRAGGGTDTQYF	TGTGCCAGCAGGAGGGCAGGGGGAGGCACAGATACGCAGTATTTT
TRBV7-2	TRBJ1-5	TRBD1	-	CASSWGQGSLNQPQHF	TGTGCCAGCAGCTGGGGACAGGGCTCCCTAAATCAGCCCCAGCATTTT